One sample yielded the 5 T cell receptor beta chains listed below, sequenced in a study of T cell responses to AZD1222 COVID-19 vaccine. Sequenced by immunoSEQ multiplex PCR; TCRdb stores in-frame clones only, minus some. This repertoire shows 95,000 to 110,000 clones, 87% found once; its top ten account for over 3.5%. Sequences were derived from peripheral blood, sampled on day 0 of AZD1222 vaccination. The receptors were gathered from an adult in good health.

The chain employs TRBV10-3 and TRBJ2-5; 8 bases are a match to TRBD2. V was clipped by 3 bases and J by 8 bases; unmatched bases: 8. The CDR3 is made up of 14 amino acids. CDR1 and CDR2 (germline): ENHRY, SYGVKD. CDR3 region: CAISDSGSGQTQYF. The CDR3 DNA is TGTGCCATCAGTGACAGCGGGAGTGGGCAAACCCAGTACTTC.

The chain links TRBV6-1 to TRBJ1-1, with D hard to call. The germline CDR1 and CDR2 sequences are MNHNS and SASEGT. Trimming removed 3 bases at V and 3 bases at J, with 11 bases between. There are 14 residues in the CDR3. In DNA form, the CDR3 reads TGTGCCAGCAGTGATATAGGGCGGTACACTGAAGCTTTCTTT. Protein product: CASSDIGRYTEAFF.

The genes are TRBV24-1 and TRBJ2-7, with 13 bases lining up with TRBD2. Germline CDR1 reads KGHDR; CDR2 reads SFDVKD. The CDR3 is 17 residues long. With 4 bases clipped from V and 4 bases from J, the junction kept 9 bases outside the gene matches. The CDR3 region is CATSDAGTSGNIYEQYF. As DNA, the CDR3 is TGTGCCACCAGTGACGCCGGGACTAGCGGGAATATATACGAGCAGTACTTC.

This sequence joins TRBV7-8 and TRBJ2-3; 8 positions agree with TRBD2. Germline values: CDR1 SGHVS, CDR2 FQNEAQ. This CDR3 has 16 amino acids. With V trimmed by 5 bases and J by 2 bases, 9 bases remained unmatched. In DNA form, the CDR3 reads TGTGCCAGCAGCGACGTACTAGCGGAGGCCACAGATACGCAGTATTTT. Translating gives CASSDVLAEATDTQYF.

The rearrangement joins TRBV27 to TRBJ2-5; D is perhaps TRBD1 (5 bases). V was shortened by 5 bases and J by 5 bases, with 12 bases between the two germline ends. Germline V gives CDR1 MNHEY, CDR2 SMNVEV (reference sequence). The CDR3 loop spans 13 amino acids. The CDR3 reads CASSPRVRETQYF. The CDR3 nucleotides are TGTGCCAGCAGTCCCAGGGTTCGTGAGACCCAGTACTTC.